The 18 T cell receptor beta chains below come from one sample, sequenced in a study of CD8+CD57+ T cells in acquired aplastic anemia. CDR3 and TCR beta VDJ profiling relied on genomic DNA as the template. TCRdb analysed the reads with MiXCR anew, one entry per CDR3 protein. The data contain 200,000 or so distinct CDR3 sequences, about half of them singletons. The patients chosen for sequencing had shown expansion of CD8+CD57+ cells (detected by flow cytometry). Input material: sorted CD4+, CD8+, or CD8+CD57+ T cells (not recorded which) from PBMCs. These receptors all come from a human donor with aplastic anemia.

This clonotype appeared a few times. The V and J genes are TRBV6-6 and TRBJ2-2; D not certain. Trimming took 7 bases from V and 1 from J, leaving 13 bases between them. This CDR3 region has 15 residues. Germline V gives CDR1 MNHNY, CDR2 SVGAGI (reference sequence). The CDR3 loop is CASTRQQLNTGELFF. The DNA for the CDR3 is TGTGCCAGCACCCGACAACAGCTGAACACCGGGGAGCTGTTTTTT.

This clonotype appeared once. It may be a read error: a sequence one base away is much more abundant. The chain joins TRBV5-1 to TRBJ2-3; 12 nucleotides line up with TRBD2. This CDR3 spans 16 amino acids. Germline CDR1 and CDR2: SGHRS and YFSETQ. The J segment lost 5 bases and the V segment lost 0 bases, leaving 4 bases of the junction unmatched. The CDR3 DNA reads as TGCGCCAGCAGCTTGGAAGGACTAGCGGGGATAGATACGCAGTATTTT. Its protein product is CASSLEGLAGIDTQYF.

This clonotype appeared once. For the CDR3, the DNA is TGTGCCAGCAGTGAAGCGGGGGTTTCTGATGGCTACACCTTC. It is translated as CASSEAGVSDGYTF. The chain uses TRBV2 and TRBJ1-2, with a possible D match to TRBD1 (5 bases). CDR1 is SNHLY and CDR2 is FYNNEI in the germline V gene. Between the trimmed V and J ends, which lost 0 bases and 6 bases, there was a span of 11 bases. The CDR3 runs to 14 residues.

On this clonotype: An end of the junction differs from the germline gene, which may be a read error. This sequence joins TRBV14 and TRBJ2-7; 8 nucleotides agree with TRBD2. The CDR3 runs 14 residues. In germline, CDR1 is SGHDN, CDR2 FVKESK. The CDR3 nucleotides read TGTGCCAGCAGACACACTAGCGGCTCCTACGGGCAGTACTTC. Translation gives CASRHTSGSYGQYF. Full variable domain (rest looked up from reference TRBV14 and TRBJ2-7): EAGVTQFPSHSVIEKGQTVTLRCDPISGHDNLYWYRRVMGKEIKFLLHFVKESKQDESGMPNNRFLAERTGGTYSTLKVQPAELEDSGVYFCASRHTSGSYGQYFGPGTRLTVT.

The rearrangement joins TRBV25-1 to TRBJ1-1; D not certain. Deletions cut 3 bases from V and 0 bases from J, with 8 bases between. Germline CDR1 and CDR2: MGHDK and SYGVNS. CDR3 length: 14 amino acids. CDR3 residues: CASSDRALNTEAFF. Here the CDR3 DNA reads TGTGCCAGCAGTGACCGAGCACTGAACACTGAAGCTTTCTTT.

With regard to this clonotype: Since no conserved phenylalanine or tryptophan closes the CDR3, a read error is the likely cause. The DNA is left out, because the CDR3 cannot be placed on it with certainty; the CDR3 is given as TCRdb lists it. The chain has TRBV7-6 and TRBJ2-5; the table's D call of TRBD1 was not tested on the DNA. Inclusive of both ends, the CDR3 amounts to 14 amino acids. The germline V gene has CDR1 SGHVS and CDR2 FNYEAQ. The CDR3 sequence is CASSQGTGTKRPST.

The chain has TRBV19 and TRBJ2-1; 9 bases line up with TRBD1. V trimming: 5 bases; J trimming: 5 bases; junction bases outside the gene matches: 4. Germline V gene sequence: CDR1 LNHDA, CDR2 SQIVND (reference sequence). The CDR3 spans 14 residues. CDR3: CASSQQGANNEQFF. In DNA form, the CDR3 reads TGTGCCAGTAGTCAACAGGGGGCAAACAATGAGCAGTTCTTC.

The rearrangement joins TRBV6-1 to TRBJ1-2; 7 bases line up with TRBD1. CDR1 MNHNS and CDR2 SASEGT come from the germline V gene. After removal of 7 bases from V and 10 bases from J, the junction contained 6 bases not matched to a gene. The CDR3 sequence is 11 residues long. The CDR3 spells CASINRGVYTF. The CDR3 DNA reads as TGTGCCAGCATCAACAGGGGTGTCTACACCTTC.

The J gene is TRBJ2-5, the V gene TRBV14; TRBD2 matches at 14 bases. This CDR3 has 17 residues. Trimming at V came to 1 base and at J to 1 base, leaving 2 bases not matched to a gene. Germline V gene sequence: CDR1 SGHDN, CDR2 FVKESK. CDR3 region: CASSQGTSGGFQETQYF. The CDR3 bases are TGTGCCAGCAGCCAAGGGACTAGCGGGGGGTTCCAAGAGACCCAGTACTTC.

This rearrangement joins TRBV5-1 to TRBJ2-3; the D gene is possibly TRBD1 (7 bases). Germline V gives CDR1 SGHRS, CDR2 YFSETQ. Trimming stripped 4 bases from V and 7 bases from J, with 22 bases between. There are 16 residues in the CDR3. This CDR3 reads CASSQGGPSLTYTQYF. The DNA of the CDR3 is TGCGCCAGCAGCCAGGGGGGACCGTCCCTCACGTATACGCAGTATTTT.

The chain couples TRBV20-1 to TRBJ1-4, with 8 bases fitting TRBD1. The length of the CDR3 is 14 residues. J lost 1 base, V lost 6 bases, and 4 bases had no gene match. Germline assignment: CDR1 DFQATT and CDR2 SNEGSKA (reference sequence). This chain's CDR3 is CSATDRETNEKLFF. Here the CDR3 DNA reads TGCAGTGCCACGGACAGGGAAACTAATGAAAAACTGTTTTTT.

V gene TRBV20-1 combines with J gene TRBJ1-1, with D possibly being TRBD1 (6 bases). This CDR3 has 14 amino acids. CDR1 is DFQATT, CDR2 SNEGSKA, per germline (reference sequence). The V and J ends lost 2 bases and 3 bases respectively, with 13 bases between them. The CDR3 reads CSARPGGADTEAFF. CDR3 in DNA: TGCAGTGCTAGACCTGGGGGGGCGGACACTGAAGCTTTCTTT.

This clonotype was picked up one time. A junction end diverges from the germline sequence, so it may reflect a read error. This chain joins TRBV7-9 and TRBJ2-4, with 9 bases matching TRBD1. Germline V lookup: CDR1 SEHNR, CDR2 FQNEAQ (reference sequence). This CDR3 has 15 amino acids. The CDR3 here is CAGSDPGQGENIQYF. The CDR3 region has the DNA TGTGCCGGCAGCGATCCGGGACAGGGAGAAAACATTCAGTACTTC.

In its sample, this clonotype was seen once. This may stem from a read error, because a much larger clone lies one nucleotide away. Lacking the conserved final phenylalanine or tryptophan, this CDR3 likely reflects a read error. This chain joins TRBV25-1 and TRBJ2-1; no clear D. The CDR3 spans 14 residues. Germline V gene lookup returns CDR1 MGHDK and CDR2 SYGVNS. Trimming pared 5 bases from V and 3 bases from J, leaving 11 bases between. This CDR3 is CASSSPGDYNEQFS. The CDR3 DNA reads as TGTGCCAGCAGTAGCCCGGGCGACTACAATGAGCAGTTCTCC.

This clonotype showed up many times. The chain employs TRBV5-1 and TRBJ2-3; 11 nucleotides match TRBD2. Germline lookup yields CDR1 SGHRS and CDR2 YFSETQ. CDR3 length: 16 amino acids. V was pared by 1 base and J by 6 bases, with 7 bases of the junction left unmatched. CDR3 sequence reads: CASSLISGGAADTQYF. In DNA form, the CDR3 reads TGCGCCAGCAGCTTGATTAGCGGGGGGGCCGCGGATACGCAGTATTTT.

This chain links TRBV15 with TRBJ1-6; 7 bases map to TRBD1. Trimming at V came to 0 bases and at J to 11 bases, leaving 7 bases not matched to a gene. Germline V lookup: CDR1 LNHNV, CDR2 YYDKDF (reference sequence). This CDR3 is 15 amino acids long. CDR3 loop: CATSRDRAGGAPLHF. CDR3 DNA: TGTGCCACCAGCAGAGATCGTGCAGGGGGTGCACCCCTCCACTTT.

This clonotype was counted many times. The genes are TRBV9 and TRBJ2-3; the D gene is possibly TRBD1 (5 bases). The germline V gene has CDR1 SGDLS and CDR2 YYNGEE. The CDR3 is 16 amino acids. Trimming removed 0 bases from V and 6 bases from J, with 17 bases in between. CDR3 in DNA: TGTGCCAGCAGCGTAGTTGGCTACCAGGGTCCGGATACGCAGTATTTT. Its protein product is CASSVVGYQGPDTQYF.

CDR3 nucleotides: TGCGCCAGCAGCTGGGAACAGGGTGGCCCAGAGACCCAGTACTTC. Its protein product is CASSWEQGGPETQYF. The gene calls are TRBV5-1 and TRBJ2-5, with D maybe TRBD1 (6 bases). The CDR3 length is 15 residues. The ends were cut back, 3 bases at V and 4 bases at J, with 16 bases in the middle. From germline, CDR1 is SGHRS and CDR2 YFSETQ. Drawing the rest from reference TRBV5-1 and TRBJ2-5, the complete variable domain is KAGVTQTPRYLIKTRGQQVTLSCSPISGHRSVSWYQQTPGQGLQFLFEYFSETQRNKGNFPGRFSGRQFSNSRSEMNVSTLELGDSALYLCASSWEQGGPETQYFGPGTRLLVL.